This T cell receptor (beta chain) stems from a study of T cells after yellow fever vaccination. Study-level points and caveats: After the booster, 96% of CD4 and approximately 87% of CD8 primary-response clones were re-detected.

The CDR3 is made up of 15 amino acids. J lost 5 bases, V lost 3 bases, and 5 bases had no gene match. CDR1 MGHRA and CDR2 YSYEKL come from the germline V gene. By 5'RACE template switching, TCR cDNA was produced, with a universal primer site and UMIs added in the process. TCRdb used MiXCR to reprocess the 5' RACE reads, holding one entry per CDR3 protein. The data hold about 96,000 distinct CDR3 sequences, with about 8.2% observed a single time. The starting material was CD8+ T cells not binding an NS4B(214-222) dextramer, sorted from PBMCs, obtained around 16 days after the first yellow fever vaccination. The chain combines TRBV4-1 with TRBJ1-5; TRBD1 agrees at 9 bases. The TCR comes from a man in his late teens or twenties who received the YFV17D yellow fever vaccine. CDR3 nucleotide sequence: TGCGCCAGCAGCCAGACGGGACAGGGATATCAGCCCCAGCATTTT. Translated: CASSQTGQGYQPQHF.